This T cell receptor beta chain derives from a study of regulatory T cells in long-lasting Graves disease (dated by TCRdb to the early 2020s). For the wider study: Newly diagnosed Graves' disease patients had taken antithyroid drugs for less than 3 months. Peripheral blood TCR sequencing and RNA sequencing compared persistent Graves' disease patients with newly diagnosed Graves' disease patients. The study was conducted in China and was registered as a clinical trial. A total of some 35 samples underwent TCR sequencing, from roughly 13 patients with persistent Graves' disease and 20 or so patients with newly diagnosed Graves' disease.

This clonotype was observed at least ten times. Its antigen specificity is not known. There are no base qualities to consult, and no much larger clone falls within one base. According to the germline V gene, CDR1 reads SGHAT and CDR2 reads FQNNGV. V is shortened by 5 bases, J by 1 base, and the region joining them spans 11 bases. From the cysteine through the phenylalanine, the CDR3 covers 14 amino acids. Just CDR3 DNA is preserved here, 42 bases in frame from base 1. Study-wide conclusions, independent of this receptor: Peripheral blood alone was examined, since thyroid tissue, which constituted the primary lesion, could not be accessed. Compared with newly diagnosed patients, persistent Graves' disease patients had lower TCR Shannon entropy and fewer highly expanded clones, which suggests clonal expansion. Persistent disease showed preferential use of TRBV28, TRBJ1-2 and TRBJ2-5, whereas newly diagnosed disease favored TRBV20-1 and TRBJ2-1. The authors acknowledged the small sample size as a limitation that may reduce accuracy. Sequencing and analysis were limited to the TCR beta chain. More public clonotypes were shared among persistent patients (about 2,800) than among newly diagnosed patients (roughly 1,000).

Interpreted using the paper, the time point label stands for: newly diagnosed GD, antithyroid drugs for less than 3 months. For both TCR sequencing and RNA sequencing, RNA was extracted from PBMCs using TRIzol. Graves' disease was diagnosed according to American Thyroid Association guidelines. Recruitment of patients was carried out at an endocrinology department in Xi'an, China. Each patient gave about 8.1 milliliters of peripheral blood, collected in an EDTA anticoagulant tube. Ficoll Paque Plus density gradient separation was used to isolate PBMCs, and no additional T cell sorting was done. An Agilent 2100 Bioanalyzer and agarose gel were used to check RNA quality, while a NanoDrop 2000 measured RNA concentration. The library relied on multiplex PCR. Sequencing was carried out with an Illumina HiSeq 4000. To build TCR beta libraries, CDR3 regions were amplified by Arm-PCR using iRepertoire HTBI primers. PCR products were gel purified before sequencing. The authors processed their data as follows. Gene usage analysis of CDR3 amino acid clonotypes relied on the 60 or so TRBV and 14 TRBJ segments identified across samples. Filtered high-quality paired reads were merged into contigs using COPE and FqMerger. BLAST was used to align contigs to IMGT TRBV, TRBD and TRBJ reference genes, and CDR3 was defined according to IMGT. Highly expanded clones were defined as clonotypes with a frequency above 0.1%. Shannon entropy was used to measure repertoire diversity, and the Gini coefficient was used to measure V-J evenness. Public clonotypes were defined as clonotypes shared by more than one individual. TCRdb reprocessed the public reads (quality trimming at Q25 with fastp, clone calling with MiXCR) and kept in-frame beta chains. Rows are combined by CDR3 protein, so each entry shows the most common genes and DNA. The authors' filters were not applied to this entry. This sample holds 450,000 to 600,000 distinct CDR3 sequences; around an eighth were observed only once. The ten biggest clones cover 10% of the sample.

The sample was also linked to a second study, of T cells in Graves' hyperthyroidism and ophthalmopathy. As the second study states: Stable Graves' hyperthyroidism was defined as no progression to ophthalmopathy during 18 months of follow-up. Hyperthyroidism patients were newly diagnosed, with disease duration under 2 months, and aged 18 to 65 years. Any patient with an uncontrolled infection, another autoimmune disease, pregnancy or lactation was excluded. Diagnoses were based on clinical symptoms, serum thyroxine and TRAb, thyroid ultrasound and orbital computed tomography. The first round of RT-PCR for the TCR CDR3 was performed with the HTBI primer set and the Qiagen OneStep RT-PCR kit. Most expanded thyroid clonotypes (frequency above 0.001) were also detected in blood, a finding suggesting that blood repertoires may reflect thyroid immune responses. In cross-validation, a model built on a 13 V-J signature told ophthalmopathy apart from stable hyperthyroidism with over 85% sensitivity and approximately 84% specificity, and in testing the same model reached 80%/75%. In validation, progression to ophthalmopathy was predicted by the model with 65% to 71% sensitivity and around 76% specificity, a median of about 6 months before onset. A discovery cohort of 95 to 100 patients, 43 with Graves' ophthalmopathy and about 60 with stable Graves' hyperthyroidism, was used to find distinguishing TCR V-J signatures. Whether ophthalmopathy could be predicted prospectively was tested in an independent validation cohort made up of under 20 hyperthyroidism patients plus 17 patients who later progressed to ophthalmopathy. The 100 or so discovery patients were divided at random into training and test sets in a 7:3 ratio. Thyroid tissue and blood T-cell repertoires from more than five Graves' hyperthyroidism patients were also compared in the study. After sampling, hyperthyroidism patients received methimazole starting at 30 mg daily, and ophthalmopathy patients received high-dose intravenous methylprednisolone. The libraries were constructed in a second round of multiplex PCR and then size-selected and purified. Sequencing of the libraries was done on an Illumina HiSeq2000 using paired-end 100 bp reads. SOAPnuke was used to process the raw data, throwing out any read that contained adapters or uncalled bases, had a mean Phred below 15, or lacked an exact constant-primer or identifier match. COPE v1.2.5 was used to merge the high-quality paired reads, and each unique nucleotide sequence was defined as a clonotype. MiTCR v1.1 was used to align the clonotypes against IMGT TRBV, TRBD and TRBJ reference segments. The analysis included only V-J combinations with a frequency above 0.0001, which together covered 98% to 99.2% of the repertoires. The TCS score was defined as the ratio of F50 (clonal expansion) to E x V (chaos), calculated using BLOSUM62-based TCRdist between CDR3 peptides within each V-J. Welch's t-statistics and random forest reduced roughly 540 V-J features to around 14, which were used in a naive Bayes classifier (R e1071). Sample size was not statistically predetermined, and investigators were not blinded to group allocation. According to the paper, TCR Vbeta CDR3 sequencing was carried out on 120 to 150 peripheral blood samples, which came from about 45 ophthalmopathy, 80 or so hyperthyroidism and roughly 17 progressor patients.

The V and J genes are TRBV11-2 and TRBJ2-5, with an unclear D gene assignment. This receptor was taken from a man aged 25-45 years with Graves disease. Donor details come from another sample of the same person, matched by shared clones. Sequencing was performed on peripheral blood mononuclear cells (PBMCs), taken at new diagnosis, from a patient treated with antithyroid drugs. The CDR3 protein sequence reads: CASSKNGLQETQYF. The nucleotide sequence is given as TGTGCCAGCAGCAAAAACGGGCTCCAAGAGACCCAGTACTTC.